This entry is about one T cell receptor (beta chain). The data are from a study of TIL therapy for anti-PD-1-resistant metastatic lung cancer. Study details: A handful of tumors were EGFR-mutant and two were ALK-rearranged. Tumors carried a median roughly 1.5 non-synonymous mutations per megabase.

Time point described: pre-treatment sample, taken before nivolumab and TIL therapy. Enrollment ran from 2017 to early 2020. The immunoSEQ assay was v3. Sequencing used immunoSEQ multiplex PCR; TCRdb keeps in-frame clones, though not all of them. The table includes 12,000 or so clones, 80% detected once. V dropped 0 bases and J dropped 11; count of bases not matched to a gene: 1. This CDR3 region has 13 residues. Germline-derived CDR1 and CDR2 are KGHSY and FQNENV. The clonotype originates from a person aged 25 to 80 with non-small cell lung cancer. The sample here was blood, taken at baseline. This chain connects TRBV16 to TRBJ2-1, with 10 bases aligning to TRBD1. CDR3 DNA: TGTGCCAGCAGCCAATCGGGACAGGGGAAGCAGTTCTTC. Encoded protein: CASSQSGQGKQFF.